Below, 5 T cell receptor beta chains from the same sample are listed, as sequenced in a study of shared clonotypes between healthy human individuals. Clones were sequenced by immunoSEQ multiplex PCR, and TCRdb holds only the in-frame ones, with some missing. The table has about 2.2 million clones, 85% to 95% seen once. Naive CD8 cells lacked CD45RO and underwent positive selection for CCR7, leaving out terminally differentiated effector memory CD45RA+ cells. The sample taken for sequencing was naive CD8+ T cells from PBMCs. These receptor sequences come from a man younger than 30 in good health. Some clones in this sample may be carry-over from other donors' samples.

The genes are TRBV7-9 and TRBJ1-6; TRBD1 is a possible D gene (6 bases). V shed 5 bases and J shed 9 bases, with 26 bases lying between them. CDR1 is SEHNR and CDR2 is FQNEAQ in the germline V gene (reference sequence). There are 18 residues in the CDR3. CDR3 DNA sequence: TGTGCCAGCAGCCCCGGCGGGATCTCAGGGGCAGTTCGTTCACCCCTCCACTTT. This sequence encodes CASSPGGISGAVRSPLHF.

V is TRBV28 and J is TRBJ1-6; D is undetermined. The germline V gene has CDR1 MDHEN and CDR2 SYDVKM. Trimming cost V 8 bases and J 9 bases, with 17 bases left between them. This CDR3 has 14 residues. The chain's CDR3 is CASEEVSRRSPLHF. The CDR3 bases are TGTGCCAGCGAAGAGGTCTCCCGGCGTTCACCCCTCCACTTT.

The chain has TRBV4-1 and TRBJ2-3; the match to TRBD2 covers 13 bases. V was clipped by 3 bases and J by 3 bases; unmatched bases: 6. This CDR3 has 17 residues. Germline V lookup: CDR1 MGHRA, CDR2 YSYEKL. The CDR3 is CASSQGLAGWGTDTQYF. The CDR3 DNA follows: TGCGCCAGCAGCCAGGGACTAGCGGGGTGGGGTACAGATACGCAGTATTTT.

The chain combines TRBV25-1 with TRBJ2-3; TRBD1 might be the D (6 bases). Germline V lookup: CDR1 MGHDK, CDR2 SYGVNS. There are 15 residues in the CDR3. The V end lost 3 bases, the J end lost 1 base, and 11 bases lay between the germline ends. The CDR3 here is CASSEGAAGTDTQYF. CDR3 nucleotide sequence: TGTGCCAGCAGTGAGGGGGCCGCCGGCACAGATACGCAGTATTTT.

The chain employs TRBV9 and TRBJ2-3; 8 bases are shared with TRBD1. CDR1 and CDR2 (germline): SGDLS, YYNGEE. The J segment lost 6 bases and the V segment lost 0 bases, leaving 12 bases of the junction unmatched. The CDR3 is 17 amino acids. CDR3 protein: CASSVAGQGENRDTQYF. CDR3 nucleotides: TGTGCCAGCAGCGTAGCCGGACAGGGCGAAAACCGGGATACGCAGTATTTT.